This TCR beta chain was sequenced during a study of identical twins. In TCRdb, the 5' RACE reads were re-called with MiXCR into one record per CDR3 protein. The sample shows 300,000 to 400,000 distinct CDR3 sequences, approximately 9.1% of them seen only once. The table lists this clonotype with a few counts. Its antigen is as yet unknown. Overall study results and limits: Out-of-frame beta sequences exhibited a weaker degree of excess twin sharing. Invariant T cells like MAIT and iNKT could partly confound the zero-insertion analyses.

Input material: naive T cells sorted from blood. This TCR came from a woman aged 45-65 years in good health.

The CDR3 loop is CASRRTNRETQYF. Written as DNA, the CDR3 is TGTGCCAGCAGACGGACGAACCGAGAGACCCAGTACTTC. The rearrangement joins TRBV12-3 or TRBV12-4 to TRBJ2-5; D is undetermined. The ends were cut back, 6 bases at V and 4 bases at J, with 12 bases in the middle. The CDR3 sequence is 13 residues long.